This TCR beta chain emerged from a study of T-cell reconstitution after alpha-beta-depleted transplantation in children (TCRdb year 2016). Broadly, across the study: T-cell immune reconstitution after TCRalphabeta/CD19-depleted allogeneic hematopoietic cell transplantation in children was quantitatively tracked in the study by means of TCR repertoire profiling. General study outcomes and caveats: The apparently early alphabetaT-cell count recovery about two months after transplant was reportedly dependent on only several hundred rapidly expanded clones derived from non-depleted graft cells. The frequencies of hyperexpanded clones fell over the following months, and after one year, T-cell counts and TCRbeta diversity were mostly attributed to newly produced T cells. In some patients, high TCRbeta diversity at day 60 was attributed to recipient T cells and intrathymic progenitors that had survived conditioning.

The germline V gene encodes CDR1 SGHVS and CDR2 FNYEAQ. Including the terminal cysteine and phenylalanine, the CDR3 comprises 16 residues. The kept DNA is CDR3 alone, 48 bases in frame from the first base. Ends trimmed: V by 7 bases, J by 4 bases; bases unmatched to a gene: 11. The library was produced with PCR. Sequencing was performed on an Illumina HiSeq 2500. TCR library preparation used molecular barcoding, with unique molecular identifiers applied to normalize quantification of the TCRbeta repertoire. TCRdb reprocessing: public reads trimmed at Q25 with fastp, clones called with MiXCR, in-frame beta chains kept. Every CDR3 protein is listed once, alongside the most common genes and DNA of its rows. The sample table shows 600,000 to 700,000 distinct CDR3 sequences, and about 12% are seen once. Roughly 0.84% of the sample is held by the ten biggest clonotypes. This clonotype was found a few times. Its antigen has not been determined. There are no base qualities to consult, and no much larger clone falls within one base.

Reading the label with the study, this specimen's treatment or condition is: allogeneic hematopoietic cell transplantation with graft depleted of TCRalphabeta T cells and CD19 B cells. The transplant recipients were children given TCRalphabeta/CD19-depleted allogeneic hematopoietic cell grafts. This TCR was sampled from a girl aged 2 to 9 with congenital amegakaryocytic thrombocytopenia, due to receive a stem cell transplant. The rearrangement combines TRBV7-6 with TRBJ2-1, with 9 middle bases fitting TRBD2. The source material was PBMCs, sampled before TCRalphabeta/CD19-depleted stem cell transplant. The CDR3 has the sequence CASKGLAGAAYNEQFF. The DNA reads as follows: TGTGCCAGCAAGGGGTTAGCGGGGGCCGCTTACAATGAGCAGTTCTTC.